What follows are 11 T cell receptor beta chains derived from one specimen sequenced in a study of cytomegalovirus exposure and HLA in healthy donors. PCR used 60 Vbeta primers and 13 Jbeta primers. The data were produced by immunoSEQ multiplex PCR, yet TCRdb's version contains in-frame clones alone and is incomplete. The sample holds roughly 140,000 clones, roughly 72% seen once. The sample taken for sequencing was PBMCs. These receptors originate from a man between 35 and 55 years old in good health and CMV-seronegative.

The chain combines TRBV4-3 with TRBJ2-7; D is perhaps TRBD2 (5 bases). Between the trimmed V and J ends, which lost 0 bases and 0 bases, there was a span of 15 bases. Germline V CDR1 and CDR2: LGHNA, YSLEER. This CDR3 comprises 17 residues. Here the CDR3 DNA reads TGCGCCAGCAGCCAAGATTGGGAGCTATTGAGCTCCTACGAGCAGTACTTC. The encoded protein is CASSQDWELLSSYEQYF.

The chain combines TRBV6-5 with TRBJ2-7; tentatively, D is TRBD1 (6 bases). The CDR3 runs to 14 residues. With 8 bases removed from V and 3 bases from J, the gap between germline ends came to 17 bases. Germline values: CDR1 MNHEY, CDR2 SVGAGI. The CDR3 coding sequence is TGTGCCAGCGGTACAGGGATGAAAGGCTACGAGCAGTACTTC. Protein: CASGTGMKGYEQYF.

This clone showed up just a few times. This sequence joins TRBV18 and TRBJ1-6; D not certain. Trimming took off 6 bases at V and 11 bases at J, with 11 bases between the two ends. From germline, CDR1 is KGHSH and CDR2 LQKENI. The CDR3 has 12 amino acids. The CDR3 here is CASSPTGAPLHF. CDR3 in DNA: TGTGCCAGCTCGCCGACCGGAGCACCCCTCCACTTT.

The chain carries TRBV5-1 and TRBJ1-4; possibly TRBD1 for D (5 bases). The CDR3 contains 16 residues. Germline-derived CDR1 and CDR2 are SGHRS and YFSETQ. Trimming stripped 4 bases from V and 0 bases from J, with 13 bases between. This CDR3 is CASSPSGATTNEKLFF. CDR3 nucleotides: TGCGCCAGCAGCCCAAGTGGGGCTACAACTAATGAAAAACTGTTTTTT. The variable domain in full, completed from reference TRBV5-1 and TRBJ1-4, reads KAGVTQTPRYLIKTRGQQVTLSCSPISGHRSVSWYQQTPGQGLQFLFEYFSETQRNKGNFPGRFSGRQFSNSRSEMNVSTLELGDSALYLCASSPSGATTNEKLFFGSGTQLSVL.

This chain uses TRBV4-3 with TRBJ2-7; 9 positions agree with TRBD1. V lost 0 bases to trimming and J lost 2 bases; unmatched junction nucleotides: 14. This CDR3 is 19 amino acids long. Germline V gene lookup returns CDR1 LGHNA and CDR2 YSLEER. The CDR3 here is CASSQDTGTGGPSAYEQYF. In nucleotides, the CDR3 is TGCGCCAGCAGCCAAGATACTGGAACAGGGGGCCCTTCGGCCTACGAGCAGTACTTC.

The sample holds a few counts of this clone. The chain has TRBV28 and TRBJ1-5; 9 nucleotides match TRBD1. The germline V gene has CDR1 MDHEN and CDR2 SYDVKM. V lost 6 bases and J lost 1; bases outside the gene matches: 10. The CDR3 totals 17 residues. The CDR3: CASRDPGQGVSNQPQHF. Written as DNA, the CDR3 is TGTGCCAGCAGGGATCCGGGACAGGGTGTAAGCAATCAGCCCCAGCATTTT.

This chain's CDR3 is CASSTGGPSYEQYF. CDR3 sequence (DNA): TGTGCCAGCAGCACAGGGGGCCCATCCTACGAGCAGTACTTC. The chain employs TRBV9 and TRBJ2-7, with 9 bases aligning to TRBD1. The germline V gene encodes CDR1 SGDLS and CDR2 YYNGEE. The trim removed 4 bases at V and 1 base at J, leaving 3 bases unmatched. The CDR3 consists of 14 residues.

The chain links TRBV19 to TRBJ2-7; D unresolved. The CDR3 is made up of 12 amino acids. Germline CDR1 LNHDA, CDR2 SQIVND (reference sequence). V lost 5 bases and J lost 7, with 12 bases in between. Here the CDR3 DNA reads TGTGCCAGTAGTGGCCGGCGGTGGGAGCAGTACTTC. Translated, it gives CASSGRRWEQYF.

The chain is built from TRBV29-1 and TRBJ1-1; 8 bases align to TRBD1. Germline-derived CDR1 and CDR2 are SQVTM and ANQGSEA. V dropped 7 bases and J dropped 7; count of bases not matched to a gene: 11. The CDR3 has 13 amino acids. Here the CDR3 DNA reads TGCAGCGGGCGCAGGGGGCGAAGCGGTGAAGCTTTCTTT. Translating it yields CSGRRGRSGEAFF.

This clone appeared a few times. The V call is TRBV5-1, the J call TRBJ2-5; 7 nucleotides line up with TRBD2. CDR3 length: 12 residues. V trimming: 7 bases; J trimming: 4 bases; junction bases outside the gene matches: 4. CDR1 is SGHRS, CDR2 YFSETQ, per germline. Written as DNA, the CDR3 is TGCGCCAGCGGCGGGGGTCGAGAGACCCAGTACTTC. Translating it yields CASGGGRETQYF.

J is TRBJ2-7 and V is TRBV14; D possibly corresponds to TRBD2 (6 bases). CDR3 length: 14 residues. Trimming left V 4 bases short and J 1 base short, with 11 bases between. Germline V lookup: CDR1 SGHDN, CDR2 FVKESK. The CDR3 region has the DNA TGTGCCAGCAGCCCCCGCGGGGCTTCCTACGAGCAGTACTTC. Translated, it gives CASSPRGASYEQYF.